These T cell receptor beta chains were read from a single sample in a study of post-analysis software for immune sequencing data. One entry per CDR3 protein, called by TCRdb with MiXCR from the PCR reads. The sample includes about 820,000 distinct CDR3 sequences, about 57% seen only once; the top ten take approximately 4.2%. Sequenced: blood. These receptors all stem from a girl aged 10 to 17 with multiple sclerosis. Each CDR3 is given with its conserved first and last residue. The D gene is left open where the match is weak. The listing skips clone size in some rows; elsewhere it reads once, few, many or a size class.

CASSRRGDWPSSYNEQFF	TGTGCCAGCAGCCGACGGGGAGACTGGCCGAGCTCCTACAATGAGCAGTTCTTC	TRBV7-9	18	NA	NA	TRBJ2-1
CASSADRSTAGELFF	TGCGCCAGCAGCGCGGACAGGTCCACGGCCGGGGAGCTGTTTTTT	TRBV5-1	15	TRBD1	NA	TRBJ2-2
CASSFLTGTGWYEQYF	TGTGCCAGCAGTTTCCTAACCGGGACAGGGTGGTACGAGCAGTACTTC	TRBV27	16	TRBD1	NA	TRBJ2-7
CASSESTTQHEQFF	TGCGCCAGCAGTGAGTCGACAACACAACACGAGCAGTTCTTC	TRBV10-1	14	NA	NA	TRBJ2-1
CASSPGAGVRFTEAFF	TGTGCCAGCAGCCCAGGGGCAGGGGTTAGGTTCACTGAAGCTTTCTTT	TRBV7-6	16	NA	NA	TRBJ1-1
CASSLDRAAEAFF	TGTGCCAGCAGCCTGGACAGGGCAGCTGAAGCTTTCTTT	TRBV7-3	13	TRBD1	NA	TRBJ1-1
CSVGAYQETQYF	TGCAGCGTCGGAGCGTACCAAGAGACCCAGTACTTC	TRBV29-1	12	NA	NA	TRBJ2-5
CASSQVDPNTEAFF	TGCGCCAGCAGCCAAGTGGACCCGAACACTGAAGCTTTCTTT	TRBV4-1	14	NA	NA	TRBJ1-1
CASSPELQETQYF	TGTGCCAGCTCACCAGAGCTTCAAGAGACCCAGTACTTC	TRBV18	13	NA	few	TRBJ2-5
CATRGGGREETQYF	TGTGCCACGCGAGGTGGGGGCAGGGAAGAGACCCAGTACTTC	TRBV10-3	14	NA	NA	TRBJ2-5
CASRPGGCYGYTF	TGTGCCAGCAGACCAGGGGGTTGCTATGGCTACACCTTC	TRBV27	13	TRBD1	NA	TRBJ1-2
CASSLRAQGDEQYF	TGCGCCAGCAGCCTCCGGGCCCAAGGCGACGAGCAGTACTTC	TRBV5-1	14	NA	NA	TRBJ2-7
CASSYWTGGNQPQHF	TGTGCCAGCAGTTATTGGACAGGGGGTAATCAGCCCCAGCATTTT	TRBV6-6	15	TRBD1	NA	TRBJ1-5
CASSLPGNYNEQFF	TGTGCCAGCAGCTTGCCAGGGAACTACAATGAGCAGTTCTTC	TRBV11-1	14	NA	NA	TRBJ2-1
CASSLRDREEQYF	TGTGCCAGCAGCTTACGGGACAGGGAGGAGCAGTACTTC	TRBV7-9	13	TRBD1	NA	TRBJ2-7
CASSVAGTGSDTQYF	TGTGCTAGCAGCGTAGCGGGCACGGGGTCAGATACGCAGTATTTT	TRBV7-7	15	TRBD2	many	TRBJ2-3
CSAREGYYEQYF	TGCAGTGCTAGAGAAGGCTACTACGAGCAGTACTTC	TRBV20-1	12	NA	few	TRBJ2-7
CASSWDRWKNIQYF	TGTGCTAGCAGTTGGGACAGGTGGAAAAACATTCAGTACTTC	TRBV7-8	14	TRBD1	few	TRBJ2-4
CASSQDPGQASYGYTF	TGTGCCAGCAGCCAAGACCCTGGACAGGCGAGCTATGGCTACACCTTC	TRBV3-1	16	TRBD1	NA	TRBJ1-2
CAISEGLGQLGGEQFF	TGTGCCATCAGTGAGGGGTTGGGGCAGCTCGGGGGTGAGCAGTTCTTC	TRBV10-3	16	NA	NA	TRBJ2-1
CSARDLARPLSDIQYF	TGCAGTGCTAGAGATCTGGCCCGGCCACTTTCGGACATTCAGTACTTC	TRBV20-1	16	NA	NA	TRBJ2-4
CASSFVSTEAFF	TGTGCCAGCAGCTTCGTGAGCACTGAAGCTTTCTTT	TRBV7-9	12	NA	few	TRBJ1-1